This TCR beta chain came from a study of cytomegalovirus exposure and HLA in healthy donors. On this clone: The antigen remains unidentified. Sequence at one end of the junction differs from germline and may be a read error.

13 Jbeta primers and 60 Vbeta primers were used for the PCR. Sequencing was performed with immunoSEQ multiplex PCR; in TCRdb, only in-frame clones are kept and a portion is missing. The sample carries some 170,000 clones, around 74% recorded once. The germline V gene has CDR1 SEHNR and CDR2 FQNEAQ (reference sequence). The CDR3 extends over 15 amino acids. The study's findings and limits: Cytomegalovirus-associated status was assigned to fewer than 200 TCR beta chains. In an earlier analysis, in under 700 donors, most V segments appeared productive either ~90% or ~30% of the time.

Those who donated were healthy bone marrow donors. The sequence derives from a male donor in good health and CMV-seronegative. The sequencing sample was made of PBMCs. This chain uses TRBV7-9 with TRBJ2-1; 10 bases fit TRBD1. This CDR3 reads CSSSSLDRGNSEQFF. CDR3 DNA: TGTTCCAGCAGCTCCCTGGACAGGGGGAATAGTGAGCAGTTCTTC.